The clone carrying this T cell receptor (beta chain) was observed a handful of times. As yet, its antigen is unknown. The sample comes from a study of vaccination and CD4 T cells after COVID-19. Looking at the study overall: Sampling after COVID took place at a median of about 98 days (range 35 to 161) following diagnosis. Samples were taken after vaccination, a median of around 67 days after dose two, with a range of 14 to 241. Overlapping peptides covering the spike proteins of SARS-CoV-2, HCoV-NL63, HCoV-OC43 and HCoV-229E were added to stimulate cells.

As to treatment: roughly 11-day PBMC culture with coronavirus spike peptide pools or control peptides (ViraFEST assay). With the Oncomine TCR Beta short-read assay, DNA from cultured CD4+ T cells was sequenced. DNA came from CD4+ T cells after culture. One entry per CDR3 protein, called by TCRdb with MiXCR from the PCR reads. The sample yields some 20,000 distinct CDR3 sequences, 40% to 50% seen once. The sequenced material came from cultured CD4+ T cells from blood. This clonotype originated in a human donor with COVID-19.

The CDR3 sequence: CASSPTGSVGNTIYF. In DNA, the CDR3 is TGTGCCAGCAGCCCAACAGGGAGTGTCGGAAACACCATATATTTT. The chain combines TRBV11-2 with TRBJ1-3; possibly TRBD1 for D (6 bases). Germline V gives CDR1 SGHAT, CDR2 FQNNGV. Trimming removed 5 bases from V and 4 bases from J, with 15 bases in between. This CDR3 is 15 amino acids long.